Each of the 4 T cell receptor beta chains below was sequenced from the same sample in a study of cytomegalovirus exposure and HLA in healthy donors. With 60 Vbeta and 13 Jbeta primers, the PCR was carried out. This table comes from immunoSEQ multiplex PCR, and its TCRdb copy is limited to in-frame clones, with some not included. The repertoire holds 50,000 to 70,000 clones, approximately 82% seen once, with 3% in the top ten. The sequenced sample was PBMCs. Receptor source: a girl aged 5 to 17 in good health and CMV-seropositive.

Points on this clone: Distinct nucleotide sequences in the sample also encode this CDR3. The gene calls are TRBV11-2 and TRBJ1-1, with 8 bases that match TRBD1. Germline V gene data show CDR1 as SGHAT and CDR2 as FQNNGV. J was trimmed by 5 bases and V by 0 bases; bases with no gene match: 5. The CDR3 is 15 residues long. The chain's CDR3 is CASSLDRGRITEAFF. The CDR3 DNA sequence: TGTGCCAGCAGCTTAGACAGGGGGCGGATTACTGAAGCTTTCTTT. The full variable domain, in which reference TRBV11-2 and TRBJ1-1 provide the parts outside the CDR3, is EAGVAQSPRYKIIEKRQSVAFWCNPISGHATLYWYQQILGQGPKLLIQFQNNGVVDDSQLPKDRFSAERLKGVDSTLKIQPAKLEDSAVYLCASSLDRGRITEAFFGQGTRLTVV.

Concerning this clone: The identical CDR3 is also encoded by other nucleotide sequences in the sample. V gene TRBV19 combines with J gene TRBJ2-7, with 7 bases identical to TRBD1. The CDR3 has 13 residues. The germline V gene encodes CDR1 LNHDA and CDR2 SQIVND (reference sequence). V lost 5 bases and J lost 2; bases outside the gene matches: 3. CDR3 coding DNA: TGTGCCAGTAGTCCCGGGACAGCCTACGAGCAGTACTTC. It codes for CASSPGTAYEQYF.

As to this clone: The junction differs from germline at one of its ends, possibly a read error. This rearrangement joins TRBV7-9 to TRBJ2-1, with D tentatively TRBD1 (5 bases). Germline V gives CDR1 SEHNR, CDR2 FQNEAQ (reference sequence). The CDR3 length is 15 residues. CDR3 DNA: TGTGCCAGCAGCTTAGATTTAGGGGTCTACACTGAGCAGTTCTTC. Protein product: CASSLDLGVYTEQFF.

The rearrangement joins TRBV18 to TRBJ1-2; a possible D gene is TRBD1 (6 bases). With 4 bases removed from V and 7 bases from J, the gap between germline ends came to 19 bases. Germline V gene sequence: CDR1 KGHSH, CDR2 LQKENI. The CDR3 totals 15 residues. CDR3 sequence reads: CASSQSLDSSVGYTF. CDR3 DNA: TGTGCCAGCTCACAATCATTGGACAGCTCGGTTGGCTACACCTTC.